This T cell receptor beta chain originates from a study of OX40 agonist ivuxolimab in advanced cancers. For the study at large: The study treated patients with ivuxolimab, an agonistic anti-OX40 (CD134) antibody. Ivuxolimab was administered intravenously to patients at 0.01 to 10 mg/kg every 2 weeks. Dose-escalation cases comprised hepatocellular carcinoma, melanoma, renal cell or head and neck cancer.

This CDR3 region has 14 residues. V trimming: 7 bases; J trimming: 6 bases; junction bases outside the gene matches: 7. In germline, CDR1 is MNHNS, CDR2 SASEGT. Details on this clone: Its matching antigen is unknown.

Profiling relied on immunoSEQ multiplex PCR, and the TCRdb table lists in-frame clones only, not all of them. The table shows about 55,000 clones, with roughly 80% occurring only once. Study observations and caveats: At 0.1-3.0 mg/kg, partial responders had clonal expansion among the lowest observed.

This chain joins TRBV6-1 and TRBJ1-5, with 9 bases fitting TRBD1. The sequence was collected from an adult with an advanced solid tumor such as melanoma, head and neck, liver or kidney cancer. This material consisted of CD4+ or CD8+ T cells sorted from blood, taken in a trial of the OX40 agonist ivuxolimab. The CDR3 region has the DNA TGTGCCAGCATTCCCGGACAGGGGTTTCAGCCCCAGCATTTT. This codes for CASIPGQGFQPQHF.